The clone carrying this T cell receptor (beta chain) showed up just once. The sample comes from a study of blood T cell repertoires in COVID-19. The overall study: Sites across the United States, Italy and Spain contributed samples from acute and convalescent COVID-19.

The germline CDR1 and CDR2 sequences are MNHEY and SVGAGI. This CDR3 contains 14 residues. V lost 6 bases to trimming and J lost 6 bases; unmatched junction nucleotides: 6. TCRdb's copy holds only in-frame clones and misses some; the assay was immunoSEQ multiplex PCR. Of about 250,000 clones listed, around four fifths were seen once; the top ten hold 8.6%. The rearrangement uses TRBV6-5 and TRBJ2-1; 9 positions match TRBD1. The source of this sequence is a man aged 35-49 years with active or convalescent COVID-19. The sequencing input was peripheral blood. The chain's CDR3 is CASRGQGIGNEQFF. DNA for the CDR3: TGTGCCAGCAGGGGACAGGGAATTGGCAATGAGCAGTTCTTC.